These T cell receptor beta chains were read from a single sample in a study of beta chain features in type 1 diabetes. Clones were sequenced by immunoSEQ multiplex PCR, and TCRdb holds only the in-frame ones, with some missing. The sample gives roughly 340,000 clones, roughly 14% of which show up once; roughly 0.016% is in the top ten. The sequencing input was naive CD4+ T cells from blood. These receptors were taken from a woman aged 18-35 years with type 1 diabetes. Both conserved end residues are part of each CDR3. A D gene is named only where the DNA matches it firmly. Some rows have no size entry. The others give once, few or many, or a class for an expanded clone.

D gene,V gene,clone size,J gene,CDR3 protein,CDR3 DNA
NA,TRBV30,NA,TRBJ2-5,CAWSVGPGRGETQYF,TGTGCCTGGAGTGTCGGTCCCGGGAGAGGAGAGACCCAGTACTTC
TRBD1,TRBV5-4,NA,TRBJ1-2,CASSSGQGLYYGYTF,TGTGCCAGCAGCTCTGGACAGGGGCTGTACTATGGCTACACCTTC
TRBD1,TRBV6-5,NA,TRBJ1-2,CASSYRGHYGYTF,TGTGCCAGCAGTTACAGGGGGCACTATGGCTACACCTTC
TRBD2,TRBV29-1,few,TRBJ2-3,CSVGLAGFQGDTQYF,TGCAGCGTTGGACTAGCGGGATTCCAGGGGGATACGCAGTATTTT
TRBD2,TRBV10-3,NA,TRBJ2-7,CAILPGTSGAYEQYF,TGTGCCATCTTGCCCGGGACTAGCGGAGCCTACGAGCAGTACTTC
TRBD2,TRBV30,NA,TRBJ2-5,CAWRPKGLAAQETQYF,TGTGCCTGGAGACCAAAGGGACTAGCGGCTCAAGAGACCCAGTACTTC
NA,TRBV15,few,TRBJ2-3,CATSKGGADTQYF,TGTGCCACCAGCAAAGGGGGGGCGGATACGCAGTATTTT
NA,TRBV30,few,TRBJ1-1,CAVRGGNTEAFF,TGTGCCGTTAGGGGAGGGAACACTGAAGCTTTCTTT
NA,TRBV18,few,TRBJ1-1,CASSQRDRSDEAFF,TGTGCCAGCTCGCAAAGAGACAGGTCGGATGAAGCTTTCTTT
TRBD1,TRBV5-4,few,TRBJ1-2,CASSLGQGADYGYTF,TGTGCCAGCAGCTTGGGTCAGGGGGCAGACTATGGCTACACCTTC
NA,TRBV28,NA,TRBJ2-3,CASSFAGPSTDTQYF,TGTGCCAGCAGTTTCGCGGGTCCCAGCACAGATACGCAGTATTTT
TRBD2,TRBV29-1,NA,TRBJ2-1,CSVGGASGSLYNEQFF,TGCAGCGTTGGAGGGGCTAGCGGGAGCCTCTACAATGAGCAGTTCTTC
NA,TRBV30,few,TRBJ1-1,CAWSLLQNTEAFF,TGTGCCTGGAGTTTACTGCAGAACACTGAAGCTTTCTTT
TRBD2,TRBV4-2,NA,TRBJ2-3,CASSQDASGRAGDGDTQYF,TGTGCCAGCAGCCAAGATGCCAGCGGGAGGGCCGGTGATGGAGATACGCAGTATTTT
TRBD2,TRBV19,few,TRBJ2-5,CASRGLGRETQYF,TGTGCCAGTAGGGGACTAGGCCGGGAGACCCAGTACTTC
TRBD2,TRBV30,few,TRBJ2-7,CAWSVASGIEQYF,TGTGCCTGGAGTGTCGCTAGCGGGATCGAGCAGTACTTC
NA,TRBV28,NA,TRBJ1-2,CASSLGVNGYTF,TGTGCCAGCAGTTTAGGAGTGAATGGCTACACCTTC
NA,TRBV7-9,NA,TRBJ1-3,CASSPDKSGNTIYF,TGTGCCAGCAGCCCGGACAAGTCTGGAAACACCATATATTTT
TRBD2,TRBV6-5,NA,TRBJ2-4,CASSYRLAGLGNIQYF,TGTGCCAGCAGTTACAGACTAGCGGGACTCGGGAACATTCAGTACTTC
TRBD2,TRBV13,NA,TRBJ2-3,CASSSGLAGVGDTQYF,TGTGCCAGCAGCTCAGGGCTAGCGGGAGTCGGAGATACGCAGTATTTT
NA,TRBV14,NA,TRBJ2-7,CASSPLRRDYEQYF,TGTGCCAGCAGCCCCCTTCGTCGGGACTACGAGCAGTACTTC
TRBD1,TRBV28,few,TRBJ1-2,CASSDRVNYGYTF,TGTGCCAGCAGTGACAGGGTTAACTATGGCTACACCTTC
TRBD1,TRBV19,few,TRBJ2-1,CASSLRDRAYNEQFF,TGTGCCAGTAGTCTAAGGGACAGGGCTTACAATGAGCAGTTCTTC
NA,TRBV30,NA,TRBJ2-1,CACTGRRAYSYNEQFF,TGTGCCTGTACAGGGCGTAGAGCATACTCATACAATGAGCAGTTCTTC
TRBD1,TRBV2,few,TRBJ1-5,CASSPRQGDGQPQHF,TGTGCCAGCAGCCCCCGACAGGGTGACGGACAGCCCCAGCATTTT
NA,TRBV5-5,NA,TRBJ1-1,CASSWVGGNGEAFF,TGTGCCAGCAGTTGGGTCGGAGGGAATGGTGAAGCTTTCTTT
NA,TRBV25-1,NA,TRBJ1-1,CASSGRTVENTEAFF,TGTGCCAGCAGTGGTCGGACAGTCGAGAACACTGAAGCTTTCTTT
TRBD1,TRBV7-2,NA,TRBJ2-1,CASSSRTGGNEQFF,TGTGCCAGCAGCTCAAGGACAGGGGGCAATGAGCAGTTCTTC
NA,TRBV5-1,few,TRBJ1-5,CASSLTGDSNQPQHF,TGCGCCAGCAGCTTGACAGGCGATAGCAATCAGCCCCAGCATTTT
TRBD2,TRBV5-4,NA,TRBJ2-1,CASRLAGLIYNEQFF,TGTGCCAGCAGACTAGCGGGACTTATCTACAATGAGCAGTTCTTC
NA,TRBV15,NA,TRBJ2-1,CATSRDLAPPYNEQFF,TGTGCCACCAGCAGAGATCTAGCTCCTCCCTACAATGAGCAGTTCTTC
TRBD2,TRBV7-2,few,TRBJ2-3,CASNSGGPTDTQYF,TGTGCCAGCAATTCGGGAGGGCCAACAGATACGCAGTATTTT
TRBD2,TRBV19,NA,TRBJ2-3,CATSPGLANTDTQYF,TGTGCCACCAGTCCGGGACTAGCCAACACAGATACGCAGTATTTT
NA,TRBV29-1,few,TRBJ2-1,CSVALANEQFF,TGCAGCGTTGCTCTGGCCAATGAGCAGTTCTTC
NA,TRBV30,NA,TRBJ1-2,CAWDTSGPVGYTF,TGTGCCTGGGATACCTCAGGGCCAGTTGGCTACACCTTC
NA,TRBV20-1,NA,TRBJ2-7,CSASYEQYF,TGCAGTGCTTCATACGAGCAGTACTTC
TRBD1,TRBV2,few,TRBJ1-1,CASSATGARNTEAFF,TGTGCCAGCAGCGCCACAGGGGCGCGGAACACTGAAGCTTTCTTT
NA,TRBV2,NA,TRBJ1-1,CASSPAGLTEAFF,TGTGCCAGCAGCCCCGCGGGCCTCACTGAAGCTTTCTTT
TRBD1,TRBV18,NA,TRBJ1-5,CASSRDREQPQHF,TGTGCCAGCTCAAGAGACAGGGAACAGCCCCAGCATTTT
NA,TRBV19,NA,TRBJ1-2,CASLGAVRYGYTF,TGTGCCAGCCTGGGGGCGGTTAGGTATGGCTACACCTTC
TRBD1,TRBV4-3,NA,TRBJ1-1,CASSHKTGGTNTEAFF,TGCGCCAGCAGCCATAAAACAGGGGGCACGAACACTGAAGCTTTCTTT
TRBD1,TRBV18,few,TRBJ2-3,CASSPLRTGPSTDTQYF,TGTGCCAGCTCACCACTGAGGACAGGGCCCAGCACAGATACGCAGTATTTT
NA,TRBV30,few,TRBJ2-1,CAWSTTGYRQFF,TGTGCCTGGAGTACAACAGGATACCGCCAGTTCTTC
NA,TRBV2,few,TRBJ2-3,CASSASRLAGTDTQYF,TGTGCCAGCAGTGCCAGTAGGTTAGCGGGCACAGATACGCAGTATTTT
TRBD2,TRBV7-8,NA,TRBJ2-5,CASSLAGRPLQETQYF,TGTGCCAGCAGCTTAGCCGGGAGGCCCCTCCAAGAGACCCAGTACTTC
NA,TRBV7-8,few,TRBJ2-7,CASSRGDRFSYEQYF,TGTGCCAGCAGCCGGGGGGACAGGTTCTCCTACGAGCAGTACTTC
NA,TRBV30,NA,TRBJ1-5,CAWSVRDGWQPQHF,TGTGCCTGGAGTGTCCGGGATGGATGGCAGCCCCAGCATTTT
TRBD2,TRBV6-6,few,TRBJ2-7,CASSPGTSGSYEQYF,TGTGCCAGCAGTCCTGGGACTAGCGGGAGCTACGAGCAGTACTTC
NA,TRBV5-1,few,TRBJ2-1,CASSLRSEGEQFF,TGCGCCAGCAGCTTGAGGAGCGAGGGTGAGCAGTTCTTC
NA,TRBV27,few,TRBJ1-2,CASSTAGYTF,TGTGCCAGCAGTACTGCTGGCTACACCTTC
NA,TRBV10-3,NA,TRBJ1-2,CAISAGSFYGYTF,TGTGCCATCAGTGCCGGGTCCTTCTATGGCTACACCTTC